This T cell receptor (beta chain) appears in the sequencing data of a study of blood T cell repertoires in COVID-19. Study at large: Sites in the United States, Italy and Spain provided acute and convalescent COVID-19 samples.

Per the authors' pipeline: Estimated nucleated cell counts came from reference gene primer amplification. Here immunoSEQ multiplex PCR was the method, and the copy in TCRdb shows in-frame clones only, minus some. V and J calls and clone size come straight from that table; D and trimming were deduced from the DNA. The sample carries hundreds of thousands of clones, 86% recorded once. The TCR originated in a man aged 30 to 45 who had recovered from COVID-19. Sequences were obtained from PBMCs or T cells enriched from blood (not recorded which).

The CDR3 DNA follows: TGTGCCAGCAGCTTAGATTACGGGGGGGCTCACACCGGGGAGCTGTTTTTT. Its protein is CASSLDYGGAHTGELFF. This rearrangement joins TRBV7-8 to TRBJ2-2, with 8 bases identical to TRBD2. The CDR3 is made up of 17 amino acids. CDR1 and CDR2 (germline): SGHVS, FQNEAQ. Trimming at V came to 1 base and at J to 3 bases, leaving 7 bases not matched to a gene.